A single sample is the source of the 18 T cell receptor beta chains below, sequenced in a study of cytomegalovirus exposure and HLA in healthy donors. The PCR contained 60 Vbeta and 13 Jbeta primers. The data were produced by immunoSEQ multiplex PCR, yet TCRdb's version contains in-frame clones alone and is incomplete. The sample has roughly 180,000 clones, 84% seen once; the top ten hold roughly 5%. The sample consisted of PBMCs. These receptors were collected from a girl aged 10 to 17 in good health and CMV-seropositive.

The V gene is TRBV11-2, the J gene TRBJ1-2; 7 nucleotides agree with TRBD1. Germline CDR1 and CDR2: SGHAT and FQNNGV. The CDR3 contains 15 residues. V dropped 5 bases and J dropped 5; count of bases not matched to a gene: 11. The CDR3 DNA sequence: TGTGCCAGCAGCCACCTTATGTGGGGACAGTATGGCTACACCTTC. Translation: CASSHLMWGQYGYTF.

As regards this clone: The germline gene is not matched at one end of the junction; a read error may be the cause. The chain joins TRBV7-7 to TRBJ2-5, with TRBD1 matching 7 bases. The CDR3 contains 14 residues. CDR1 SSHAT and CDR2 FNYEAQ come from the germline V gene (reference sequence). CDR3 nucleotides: TGTGCTAGCAGCCGCGGACAGGTCCAAGAGACCCAGTACTTC. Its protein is CASSRGQVQETQYF. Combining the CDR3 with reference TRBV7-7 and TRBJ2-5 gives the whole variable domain GAGVSQSPRYKVTKRGQDVTLRCDPISSHATLYWYQQALGQGPEFLTYFNYEAQPDKSGLPSDRFSAERPEGSISTLTIQRTEQRDSAMYRCASSRGQVQETQYFGPGTRLLVL.

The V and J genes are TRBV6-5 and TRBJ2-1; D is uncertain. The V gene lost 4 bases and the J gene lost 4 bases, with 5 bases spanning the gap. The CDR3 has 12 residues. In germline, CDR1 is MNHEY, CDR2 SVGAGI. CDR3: CASSSEYNEQFF. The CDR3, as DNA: TGTGCCAGCAGTTCAGAATACAATGAGCAGTTCTTC.

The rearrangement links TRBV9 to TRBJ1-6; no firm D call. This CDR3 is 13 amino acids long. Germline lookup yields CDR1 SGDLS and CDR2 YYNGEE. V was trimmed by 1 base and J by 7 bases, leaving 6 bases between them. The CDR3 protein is CASSVSGNSPLHF. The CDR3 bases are TGTGCCAGCAGCGTATCGGGGAATTCACCCCTCCACTTT.

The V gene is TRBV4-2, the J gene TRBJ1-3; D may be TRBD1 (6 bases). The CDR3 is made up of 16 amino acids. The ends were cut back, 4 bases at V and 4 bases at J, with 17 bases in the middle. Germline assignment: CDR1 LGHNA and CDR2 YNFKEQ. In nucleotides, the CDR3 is TGTGCCAGCAGCCCTTTTCGACCAGGGGAGGGAAACACCATATATTTT. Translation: CASSPFRPGEGNTIYF.

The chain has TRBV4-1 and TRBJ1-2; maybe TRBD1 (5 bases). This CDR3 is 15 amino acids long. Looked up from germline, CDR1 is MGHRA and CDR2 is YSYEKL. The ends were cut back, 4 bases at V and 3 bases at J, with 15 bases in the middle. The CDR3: CASSPRGGVDYGYTF. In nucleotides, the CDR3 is TGCGCCAGCAGCCCCCGGGGAGGGGTCGACTATGGCTACACCTTC.

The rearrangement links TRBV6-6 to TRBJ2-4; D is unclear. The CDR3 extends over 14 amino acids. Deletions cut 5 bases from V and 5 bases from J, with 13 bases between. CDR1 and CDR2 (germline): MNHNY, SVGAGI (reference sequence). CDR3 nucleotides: TGTGCCAGCAGTGGAGTTACCCCCCAAAACATTCAGTACTTC. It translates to CASSGVTPQNIQYF.

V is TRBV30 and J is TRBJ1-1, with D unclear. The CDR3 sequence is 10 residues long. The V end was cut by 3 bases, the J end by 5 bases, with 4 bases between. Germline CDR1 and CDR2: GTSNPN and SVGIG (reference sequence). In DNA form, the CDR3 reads TGTGCCTGGAGGGAGACTGAAGCTTTCTTT. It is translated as CAWRETEAFF.

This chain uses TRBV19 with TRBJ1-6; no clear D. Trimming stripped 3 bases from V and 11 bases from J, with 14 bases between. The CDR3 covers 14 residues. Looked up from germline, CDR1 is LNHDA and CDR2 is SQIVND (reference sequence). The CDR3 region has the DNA TGTGCCAGTAGTATCATCGTCGAGGAGCCACCCCTCCACTTT. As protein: CASSIIVEEPPLHF.

The CDR3 nucleotides are TGTGCCAGCAGCCCCGGCCAAGCTAGCACCATATATTTT. It encodes CASSPGQASTIYF. The chain is built from TRBV7-9 and TRBJ1-3, with D uncertain. From germline, CDR1 is SEHNR and CDR2 FQNEAQ (reference sequence). The CDR3 loop spans 13 amino acids. Trimming removed 5 bases from V and 9 bases from J, with 14 bases in between.

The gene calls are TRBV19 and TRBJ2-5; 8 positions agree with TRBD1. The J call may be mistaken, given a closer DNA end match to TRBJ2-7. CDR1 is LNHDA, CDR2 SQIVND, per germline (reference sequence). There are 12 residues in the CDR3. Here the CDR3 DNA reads TGTGCCAGTAGTAGGACAGGGCGCGAGCAGTACTTC. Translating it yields CASSRTGREQYF.

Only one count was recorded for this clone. In DNA, the CDR3 is TGTGCCATCAGCCACCCCTCGGGGGGGCAATCAGATACGCAGTATTTT. It specifies CAISHPSGGQSDTQYF. The chain recombines TRBV10-3 with TRBJ2-3; 8 positions match TRBD2. J lost 4 bases, V lost 6 bases, and 12 bases had no gene match. CDR1 is ENHRY, CDR2 SYGVKD, per germline. This CDR3 has 16 amino acids.

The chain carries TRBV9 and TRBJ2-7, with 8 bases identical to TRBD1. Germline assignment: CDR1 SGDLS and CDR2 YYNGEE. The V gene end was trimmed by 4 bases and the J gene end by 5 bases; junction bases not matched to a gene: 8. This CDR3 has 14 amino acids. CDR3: CASSTSNRGNEQYF. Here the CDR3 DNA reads TGTGCCAGCAGCACATCAAACAGGGGGAACGAGCAGTACTTC.

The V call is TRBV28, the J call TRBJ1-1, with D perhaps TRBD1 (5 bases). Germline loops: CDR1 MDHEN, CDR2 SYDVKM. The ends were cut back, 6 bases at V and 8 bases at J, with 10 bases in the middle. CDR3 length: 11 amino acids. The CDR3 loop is CASSRRGEAFF. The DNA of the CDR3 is TGTGCCAGCAGCCGTCGGGGGGAAGCTTTCTTT.

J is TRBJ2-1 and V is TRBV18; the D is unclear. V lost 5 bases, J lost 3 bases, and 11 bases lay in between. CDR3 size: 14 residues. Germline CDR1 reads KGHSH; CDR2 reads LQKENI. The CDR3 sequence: CASSTLSRYNEQFF. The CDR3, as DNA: TGTGCCAGCTCAACACTGAGTCGCTACAATGAGCAGTTCTTC.

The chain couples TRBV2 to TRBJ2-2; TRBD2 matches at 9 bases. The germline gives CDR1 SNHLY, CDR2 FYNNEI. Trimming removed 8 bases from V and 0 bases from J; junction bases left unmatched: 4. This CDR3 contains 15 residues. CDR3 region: CASVVAGANTGELFF. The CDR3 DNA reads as TGTGCCAGCGTGGTAGCGGGGGCGAACACCGGGGAGCTGTTTTTT.

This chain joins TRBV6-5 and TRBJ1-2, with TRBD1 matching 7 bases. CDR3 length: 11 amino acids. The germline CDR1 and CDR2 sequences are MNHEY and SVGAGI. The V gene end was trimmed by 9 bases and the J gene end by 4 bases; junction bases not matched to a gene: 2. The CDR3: CASRDSYGYTF. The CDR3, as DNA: TGTGCCAGTCGGGACAGCTATGGCTACACCTTC.

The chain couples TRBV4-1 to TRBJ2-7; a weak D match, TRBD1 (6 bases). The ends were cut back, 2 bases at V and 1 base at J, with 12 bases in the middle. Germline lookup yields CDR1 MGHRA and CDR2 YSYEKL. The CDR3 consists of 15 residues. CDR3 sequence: CASSQPVQGSYEQYF. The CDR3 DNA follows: TGCGCCAGCAGCCAACCCGTACAGGGTTCCTACGAGCAGTACTTC.